The sequence of this TCR beta chain was determined in a study of CXCR3-negative and CXCR3-positive naive CD8 T cells. 300,000 cells per CD8+ T cell subset were flow-sorted in triplicate. Points from the study as a whole: In both naive subsets diversity was comparably high, whereas memory CD8+ cells showed much lower diversity. Naive subsets had comparable surface CD5; TCR strength was inferred from TRB CDR3 properties. After cryopreservation, expression of CXCR3 was partially reduced, and most assays were run with fresh PBMCs.

Preparation of TRB cDNA libraries relied on 5' RACE carrying UMI labels. Reprocessing the 5' RACE reads, TCRdb reports a single entry for every CDR3 protein and omits DNA. This repertoire comprises more than 35,000 distinct CDR3 sequences; its ten largest clones make up about 14%. Germline V gives CDR1 SQVTM, CDR2 ANQGSEA. The CDR3 is 16 amino acids. In the case of this clonotype: What it binds is unknown.

This TCR was recovered from a human donor in good health. Some clones in this sample may be carry-over from other donors' samples. The rearrangement links TRBV29-1 to TRBJ2-5; with no DNA, the TCRdb D assignment of TRBD1 cannot be verified. Sequencing input: memory CD8+ T cells from blood. The CDR3 protein is CSVLLRGQGKQETQYF. Filled out from reference TRBV29-1 and TRBJ2-5, the complete variable domain reads SAVISQKPSRDICQRGTSLTIQCQVDSQVTMMFWYRQQPGQSLTLIATANQGSEATYESGFVIDKFPISRPNLTFSTLTVSNMSPEDSSIYLCSVLLRGQGKQETQYFGPGTRLLVL.